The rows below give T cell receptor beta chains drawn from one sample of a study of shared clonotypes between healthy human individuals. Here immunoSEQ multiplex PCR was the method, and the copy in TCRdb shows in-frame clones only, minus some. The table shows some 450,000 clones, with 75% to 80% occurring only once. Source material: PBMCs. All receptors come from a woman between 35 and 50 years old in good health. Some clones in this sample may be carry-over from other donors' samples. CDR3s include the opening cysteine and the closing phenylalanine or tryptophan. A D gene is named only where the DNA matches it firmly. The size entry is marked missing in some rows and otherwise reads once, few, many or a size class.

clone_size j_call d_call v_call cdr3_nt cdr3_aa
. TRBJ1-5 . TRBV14 TGTGCCAGCAGCCAGGGAGGAGGGGGTTCAGGGGTTCAGCCCCAGCATTTT CASSQGGGGSGVQPQHF
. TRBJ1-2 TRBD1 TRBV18 TGTGCCAGCTCACCACTACCTGGTCAGGGGGGTCCTCTGGACTATGGCTACACCTTC CASSPLPGQGGPLDYGYTF
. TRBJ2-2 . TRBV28 TGTGCCAGCAGTTCCGGGCTAGGGGACACCGGGGAGCTGTTTTTT CASSSGLGDTGELFF
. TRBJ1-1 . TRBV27 TGTGCCAGCAGTTTATCAGGGGTTTCCGAAGCTTTCTTT CASSLSGVSEAFF
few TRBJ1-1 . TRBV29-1 TGCAGCGCCTACCGACAGGTGAACACTGAAGCTTTCTTT CSAYRQVNTEAFF
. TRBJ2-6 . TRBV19 TGTGCCAGTAGTATTACGGCGACTAGTTCTGGGGCCAACGTCCTGACTTTC CASSITATSSGANVLTF
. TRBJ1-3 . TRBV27 TGTGCCAGCAGTTTTGCCAGGTCTGGAAACACCATATATTTT CASSFARSGNTIYF
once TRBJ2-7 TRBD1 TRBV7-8 TGTGCCAGCAGCTCGGTACAGGGGCTCACCTACGAGCAGTACTTC CASSSVQGLTYEQYF
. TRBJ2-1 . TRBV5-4 TGTGCCAGCAGCTTAGGGGGTCTCTCCTACAATGAGCAGTTCTTC CASSLGGLSYNEQFF
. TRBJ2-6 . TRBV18 TGTGCCAGCTCACCCCGCGGGGCGAGCTCTGGGGCCAACGTCCTGACTTTC CASSPRGASSGANVLTF
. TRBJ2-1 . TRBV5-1 TGCGCCAGCAGCTTGCTGACCGGAGGGTCTTACAATGAGCAGTTCTTC CASSLLTGGSYNEQFF
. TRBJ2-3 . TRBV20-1 TGCAGTGAGAAGCCTTCGCTAAGCTTT CSEKPSLSF
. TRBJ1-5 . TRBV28 TGTGCCAGCAGTTTAGAGGGGACCTACTATAGCAATCAGCCCCAGCATTTT CASSLEGTYYSNQPQHF
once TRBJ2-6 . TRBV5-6 TGTGCCAGCAGCTTGTTGGCCAACGTCCTGACTTTC CASSLLANVLTF
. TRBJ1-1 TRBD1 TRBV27 TGTGCCAGCAGTTTGACCGGACAGGGGGCTGTGAACACTGAAGCTTTCTTT CASSLTGQGAVNTEAFF
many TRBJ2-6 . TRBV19 TGTGCCAGTAGTATTCCGGGACGGAAAGCCACCGGGGCCAACGTCCTGACTTTC CASSIPGRKATGANVLTF
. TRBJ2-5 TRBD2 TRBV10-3 TGTGCCATCAGTGCCGGACTAGGACAAGAGAGCCAGTACTTC CAISAGLGQESQYF
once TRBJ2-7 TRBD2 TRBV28 TGTGCCAGCAGTCGGGAGGTTGGGAGCGAGCAGTACTTC CASSREVGSEQYF
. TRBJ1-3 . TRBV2 TGTGCCAGCAGTGAACAAGGGCATGGAAACACCATATATTTT CASSEQGHGNTIYF
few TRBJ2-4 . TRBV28 TGTGCCAGCAGTGGCAGGAAGGGCAAAAACATTCAGTACTTC CASSGRKGKNIQYF
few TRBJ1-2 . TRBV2 TGTGCCAGCAGCGTAGACGGCGCTAACTATGGCTACACCTTC CASSVDGANYGYTF
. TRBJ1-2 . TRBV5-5 TGTGCCAGCAGCTTAGGTGCTATGTATGGCTACACCTTC CASSLGAMYGYTF
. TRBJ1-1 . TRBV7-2 TGTGCCAGCAGCATGGACATTTACACTGAAGCTTTCTTT CASSMDIYTEAFF
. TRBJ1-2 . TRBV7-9 TGTGCCAGCAGCTTATGGACGGTTAACGGCTACACCTTC CASSLWTVNGYTF
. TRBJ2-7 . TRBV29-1 TGCAGCGTCGTGCGAGGGGGGAGTGGGTACGAGCAGTACTTC CSVVRGGSGYEQYF
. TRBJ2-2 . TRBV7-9 TGTGCCAGCAGCTTAGGTAGGGGCACGAACACCGGGGAGCTGTTTTTT CASSLGRGTNTGELFF
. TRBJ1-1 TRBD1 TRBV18 TGTGCCAGCTCACAGGGGGCAGGGGACACTGAAGCTTTCTTT CASSQGAGDTEAFF
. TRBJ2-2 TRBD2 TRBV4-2 TGTGCCAGCAGGACTAGCGGGAGGGCCGGGGAGCTGTTTTTT CASRTSGRAGELFF
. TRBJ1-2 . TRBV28 TGTGCCAGCAGGCCCCCGGGACATAAAGTACCTTATGGCTACACCTTC CASRPPGHKVPYGYTF
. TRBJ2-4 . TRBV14 TGTGCCAGCAGCCAAGATCGGGTTATTCAGTACTTC CASSQDRVIQYF
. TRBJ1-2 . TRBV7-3 TGTGCCAGCAGCTTAGGCTTTAACTATGGCTACACCTTC CASSLGFNYGYTF
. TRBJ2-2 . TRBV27 TGTGCCAGCAGGGGCCAGCGTCTGAACACCGGGGAGCTGTTTTTT CASRGQRLNTGELFF
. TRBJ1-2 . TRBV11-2 TGTGCCAGCAGCTTAGATTTAGGGGGCTACACCTTC CASSLDLGGYTF
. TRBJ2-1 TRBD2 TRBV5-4 TGTGCCAGCAGCACCCGACTAGCCTCTTACAATGAGCAGTTCTTC CASSTRLASYNEQFF
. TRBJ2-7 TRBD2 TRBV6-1 TGTGCCAGCAGTTCAGGACTAGCGGGGACCTACGAGCAGTACTTC CASSSGLAGTYEQYF
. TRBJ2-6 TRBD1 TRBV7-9 TGTGCCAGCAGCTTAGAAGGGACAGGGGACGGGGCCAACGTCCTGACTTTC CASSLEGTGDGANVLTF
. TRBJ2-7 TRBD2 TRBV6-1 TGTGCCAGCGGTTCTAGCGGAAACTACGAGCAGTACTTC CASGSSGNYEQYF